The 24 T cell receptor beta chains listed next were all sequenced from one sample in a study of shared clonotypes between healthy human individuals. TCRdb's table, derived via immunoSEQ multiplex PCR, lists solely in-frame clones and lacks some. Here the sample spans around 580,000 clones, 98% being singletons. CD8 cells regarded as naive lacked CD45RO, were positively chosen for CCR7, and omitted terminally differentiated effector memory CD45RA+ cells. Material: naive CD8+ T cells sorted from blood. The receptors shown here come from a man aged 25-45 years in good health.

The chain is built from TRBV27 and TRBJ1-2, with D tentatively TRBD1 (6 bases). Per the germline V gene, CDR1 is MNHEY and CDR2 is SMNVEV (reference sequence). The V gene lost 5 bases and the J gene lost 5 bases, with 15 bases spanning the gap. The CDR3 extends over 14 amino acids. The CDR3 spells CASSTYRELYGYTF. The CDR3, as DNA: TGTGCCAGCAGTACCTACAGGGAGTTGTATGGCTACACCTTC.

Notes on this clone: Other DNA sequences in this specimen translate into the identical CDR3. The chain employs TRBV7-9 and TRBJ2-1; TRBD2 matches at 10 bases. This CDR3 comprises 15 residues. Germline trimming cut 5 bases from V and 0 bases from J; bases unmatched to any gene: 1. CDR1 and CDR2 from the germline V gene are SEHNR and FQNEAQ (reference sequence). The CDR3 spells CASSPSGSSYNEQFF. The CDR3 DNA reads TGTGCCAGCAGCCCTAGCGGGAGCTCCTACAATGAGCAGTTCTTC.

The chain recombines TRBV20-1 with TRBJ2-5; D ambiguous. The CDR3 is 10 amino acids. Trimming took off 4 bases at V and 7 bases at J, with 7 bases between the two ends. Germline loops: CDR1 DFQATT, CDR2 SNEGSKA (reference sequence). The CDR3 reads CSAKGLTQYF. As DNA, the CDR3 is TGCAGTGCTAAAGGTTTGACCCAGTACTTC.

V usage is TRBV9 and J usage is TRBJ2-3; the D is unclear. The CDR3 is 12 residues long. V lost 4 bases and J 1 base, leaving 4 bases between the germline ends. Germline V gene sequence: CDR1 SGDLS, CDR2 YYNGEE. CDR3 in amino acids: CASSTGTDTQYF. The DNA for the CDR3 is TGTGCCAGCAGCACAGGCACAGATACGCAGTATTTT.

The rearrangement links TRBV11-2 to TRBJ2-7; D not resolved. Per the germline V gene, CDR1 is SGHAT and CDR2 is FQNNGV. This CDR3 region has 13 residues. The ends were cut back, 3 bases at V and 2 bases at J, with 8 bases in the middle. The CDR3 DNA is TGTGCCAGCAGCTTTGTATCGACCTACGAGCAGTACTTC. Translating gives CASSFVSTYEQYF.

This clone appeared a single time. This rearrangement joins TRBV19 to TRBJ1-5; possibly TRBD1 for D (5 bases). V shed 4 bases and J shed 4 bases, with 11 bases lying between them. The CDR3 totals 14 residues. Germline V gene sequence: CDR1 LNHDA, CDR2 SQIVND (reference sequence). DNA for the CDR3: TGTGCCAGTAGTAAGGGGCAGCTTAATCAGCCCCAGCATTTT. Amino acids: CASSKGQLNQPQHF.

The rearrangement joins TRBV11-2 to TRBJ2-2; 7 bases are a match to TRBD1. The J segment lost 0 bases and the V segment lost 6 bases, leaving 7 bases of the junction unmatched. The CDR3 has 16 amino acids. Germline-derived CDR1 and CDR2 are SGHAT and FQNNGV. The CDR3 loop reads CASRGSGTANTGELFF. DNA for the CDR3: TGTGCCAGCAGAGGCTCCGGGACAGCGAACACCGGGGAGCTGTTTTTT.

The rearrangement joins TRBV6-5 to TRBJ2-1, with 9 bases fitting TRBD2. This CDR3 contains 15 residues. Trimming cost V 3 bases and J 9 bases; bases outside gene matches: 9. The germline CDR1 and CDR2 sequences are MNHEY and SVGAGI. The CDR3 DNA is TGTGCCAGCAGTTATTTAGCGGGAGCCTCGCGTGAGCAGTTCTTC. It yields the protein CASSYLAGASREQFF.

The J gene is TRBJ2-3, the V gene TRBV11-2; no definite D call. Germline V CDR1 and CDR2: SGHAT, FQNNGV. The CDR3 is 13 amino acids. V was trimmed by 3 bases and J by 5 bases, leaving 9 bases between them. CDR3 nucleotide sequence: TGTGCCAGCAGCTTGGGCTATAAAGATACGCAGTATTTT. It codes for CASSLGYKDTQYF.

The CDR3: CASSLSGGMTDTQYF. As DNA, the CDR3 is TGTGCCAGCAGTTTATCAGGGGGTATGACAGATACGCAGTATTTT. The chain combines TRBV27 with TRBJ2-3; a possible D gene is TRBD1 (6 bases). Germline CDR1 reads MNHEY; CDR2 reads SMNVEV (reference sequence). V dropped 0 bases and J dropped 3 bases, with 10 bases sitting between them. The CDR3 contains 15 residues.

The V gene is TRBV5-1, the J gene TRBJ1-5, with unresolved D. Trimming cost V 4 bases and J 2 bases, with 10 bases left between them. Germline assignment: CDR1 SGHRS and CDR2 YFSETQ. This CDR3 comprises 14 residues. Here the CDR3 reads CASSNGLGNQPQHF. CDR3 sequence (DNA): TGCGCCAGCAGCAACGGGCTCGGCAATCAGCCCCAGCATTTT.

This clone was picked up one time. The chain is built from TRBV4-3 and TRBJ2-5, with unresolved D. The germline CDR1 and CDR2 sequences are LGHNA and YSLEER. The V and J ends lost 0 bases and 0 bases respectively, with 14 bases between them. The CDR3 is made up of 17 amino acids. CDR3 DNA sequence: TGCGCCAGCAGCCAAGATGATACGGTAGGGTACCAAGAGACCCAGTACTTC. Translation gives CASSQDDTVGYQETQYF.

The genes are TRBV4-1 and TRBJ1-2; the match to TRBD1 covers 7 bases. The V gene's germline CDR1 is MGHRA and CDR2 YSYEKL. V gave up 5 bases and J gave up 7 bases; unmatched junction bases: 13. The CDR3 covers 15 residues. CDR3: CASSYPGGTGGGYTF. CDR3 DNA: TGCGCCAGCAGCTACCCAGGGGGAACTGGGGGTGGCTACACCTTC.

The chain couples TRBV29-1 to TRBJ1-3, with a weak D call TRBD1 (6 bases). Trimming shortened V by 3 bases and J by 0 bases, and 6 bases separated the two germline ends. CDR3 length: 13 amino acids. CDR1 is SQVTM and CDR2 is ANQGSEA in the germline V gene. The chain's CDR3 is CSVEGASGNTIYF. In DNA form, the CDR3 reads TGCAGCGTTGAGGGGGCCTCTGGAAACACCATATATTTT.

The gene calls are TRBV2 and TRBJ2-7, with TRBD1 matching 8 bases. The V and J ends lost 2 bases and 4 bases, in that order; junction bases with no gene match: 4. Germline-derived CDR1 and CDR2 are SNHLY and FYNNEI. The length of the CDR3 is 14 residues. The CDR3, as DNA: TGTGCCAGCAGTGAACAGGGGGCGGAATACGAGCAGTACTTC. This codes for CASSEQGAEYEQYF.

J is TRBJ2-1 and V is TRBV9, with D possibly matching TRBD1 (5 bases). Trimming removed 6 bases from V and 7 bases from J, with 20 bases in between. The CDR3 extends over 15 amino acids. CDR1 and CDR2 from the germline V gene are SGDLS and YYNGEE. The CDR3 coding sequence is TGTGCCAGCACCAAGTCGGGCCAGGGAACGAATGAGCAGTTCTTC. It translates to CASTKSGQGTNEQFF.

This clone came up once. The V gene is TRBV5-1, the J gene TRBJ1-2, with 9 bases fitting TRBD1. The junction had 10 bases not matched to a gene; V was cut back by 3 bases and J by 4 bases. From germline, CDR1 is SGHRS and CDR2 YFSETQ. The length of the CDR3 is 16 residues. CDR3 region: CASSSTGGLEIYGYTF. CDR3 nucleotide sequence: TGCGCCAGCAGCTCAACAGGGGGCTTGGAGATCTATGGCTACACCTTC.

V gene TRBV7-8 combines with J gene TRBJ2-2; unclear D gene. Germline V gene lookup returns CDR1 SGHVS and CDR2 FQNEAQ. This CDR3 comprises 14 residues. Trimming took 6 bases from V and 5 from J, leaving 13 bases between them. CDR3 loop: CASSYKARTGELFF. CDR3 coding DNA: TGTGCCAGCAGTTACAAAGCCAGGACCGGGGAGCTGTTTTTT.

The chain recombines TRBV7-9 with TRBJ1-5; perhaps TRBD1 as D (5 bases). The germline gives CDR1 SEHNR, CDR2 FQNEAQ (reference sequence). The CDR3 loop spans 15 amino acids. V was trimmed by 5 bases and J by 3 bases, leaving 14 bases between them. As DNA, the CDR3 is TGTGCCAGCAGCCGAGGGGATGGAACCAATCAGCCCCAGCATTTT. Residues: CASSRGDGTNQPQHF.

The gene calls are TRBV19 and TRBJ1-5; unclear D gene. CDR1 and CDR2 from the germline V gene are LNHDA and SQIVND (reference sequence). The V end was cut by 3 bases, the J end by 0 bases, with 12 bases between. The CDR3 runs 16 residues. CDR3 residues: CASSIHPSISNQPQHF. The CDR3, as DNA: TGTGCCAGTAGTATTCACCCCTCAATTAGCAATCAGCCCCAGCATTTT. Variable domain in full (rest from reference TRBV19 and TRBJ1-5): DGGITQSPKYLFRKEGQNVTLSCEQNLNHDAMYWYRQDPGQGLRLIYYSQIVNDFQKGDIAEGYSVSREKKESFPLTVTSAQKNPTAFYLCASSIHPSISNQPQHFGDGTRLSIL.

The chain employs TRBV30 and TRBJ2-3, with D perhaps being TRBD1 or TRBD2 (7 bases each). The CDR3 has 15 residues. V shed 8 bases and J shed 6 bases, with 24 bases lying between them. Germline lookup yields CDR1 GTSNPN and CDR2 SVGIG (reference sequence). This CDR3 is CALEVLAEGADTQYF. CDR3 coding DNA: TGTGCCCTGGAGGTTCTAGCGGAGGGGGCGGATACGCAGTATTTT.

The V gene is TRBV5-1, the J gene TRBJ2-7; TRBD1 matches at 8 bases. With V trimmed by 4 bases and J by 2 bases, 8 bases remained unmatched. CDR1 is SGHRS and CDR2 is YFSETQ in the germline V gene. This CDR3 comprises 15 residues. The CDR3 is CASSPPGGRAYEQYF. The CDR3, as DNA: TGCGCCAGCAGCCCGCCAGGGGGCCGGGCCTACGAGCAGTACTTC. The full variable domain, its missing parts supplied by reference TRBV5-1 and TRBJ2-7, is KAGVTQTPRYLIKTRGQQVTLSCSPISGHRSVSWYQQTPGQGLQFLFEYFSETQRNKGNFPGRFSGRQFSNSRSEMNVSTLELGDSALYLCASSPPGGRAYEQYFGPGTRLTVT.

The chain has TRBV27 and TRBJ2-7, with 10 bases identical to TRBD2. Germline V gene lookup returns CDR1 MNHEY and CDR2 SMNVEV (reference sequence). J gave up 4 bases and V 4 bases, and 4 bases lay outside the gene matches. The CDR3 is 14 residues long. CDR3 DNA sequence: TGTGCCAGCAGTTCGGGACTAGCGTTTTACGAGCAGTACTTC. As protein: CASSSGLAFYEQYF.

V usage is TRBV11-2 and J usage is TRBJ2-5; D remains ambiguous. With 8 bases removed from V and 5 bases from J, the gap between germline ends came to 15 bases. Germline CDR1 and CDR2: SGHAT and FQNNGV. This CDR3 spans 13 amino acids. The CDR3 sequence: CASELLSLETQYF. For the CDR3, the DNA is TGTGCCAGCGAACTTCTGTCATTGGAGACCCAGTACTTC.